A single sample gave rise to the 15 T cell receptor beta chains below, sequenced in a study of response to subunit inactivated influenza vaccine. Using its own MiXCR run on the RT-PCR reads, TCRdb lists one record per CDR3 protein. The sample has 650,000 to 800,000 distinct CDR3 sequences, over 11% seen once. The source was PBMCs from blood, collected 14 to 15 days before vaccination. The receptors come from a man aged 45 to 65 who received an inactivated influenza vaccine.

The gene calls are TRBV19 and TRBJ2-1, with D perhaps being TRBD1 or TRBD2 (5 bases each). The V and J ends lost 3 bases and 5 bases respectively, with 5 bases between them. CDR3 length equals 12 residues. Germline CDR1 LNHDA, CDR2 SQIVND (reference sequence). The CDR3 DNA reads TGTGCCAGTAGTATGGGACACAATGAGCAGTTCTTC. Amino acid sequence: CASSMGHNEQFF.

This chain joins TRBV14 and TRBJ2-2; D call uncertain. Germline CDR1 reads SGHDN; CDR2 reads FVKESK. The CDR3 is 13 amino acids. V lost 4 bases and J lost 7, with 10 bases in between. CDR3 coding DNA: TGTGCCAGCAGCCCCATCCAGATCGGGGAGCTGTTTTTT. Translation: CASSPIQIGELFF. Full variable domain (rest looked up from reference TRBV14 and TRBJ2-2): EAGVTQFPSHSVIEKGQTVTLRCDPISGHDNLYWYRRVMGKEIKFLLHFVKESKQDESGMPNNRFLAERTGGTYSTLKVQPAELEDSGVYFCASSPIQIGELFFGEGSRLTVL.

This clonotype was seen a few times. The chain is built from TRBV2 and TRBJ2-2; D could derive from TRBD1 or TRBD2 (5 bases each). V was shortened by 7 bases and J by 1 base, with 16 bases between the two germline ends. CDR3 size: 16 residues. Germline V gene lookup returns CDR1 SNHLY and CDR2 FYNNEI. This chain's CDR3 is CASIRDRWLNTGELFF. CDR3 bases: TGTGCCAGCATTAGGGACCGTTGGTTGAACACCGGGGAGCTGTTTTTT.

The rearrangement links TRBV13 to TRBJ1-3, with TRBD1 matching 9 bases. Germline V gene data show CDR1 as PRHDT and CDR2 as FYEKMQ (reference sequence). The CDR3 covers 14 residues. V lost 4 bases and J lost 5; bases outside the gene matches: 3. In nucleotides, the CDR3 is TGTGCCAGCAGCTCCGGGACAGGGAGAAACACCATATATTTT. This gives the protein CASSSGTGRNTIYF. The variable domain in full, completed from reference TRBV13 and TRBJ1-3, reads AAGVIQSPRHLIKEKRETATLKCYPIPRHDTVYWYQQGPGQDPQFLISFYEKMQSDKGSIPDRFSAQQFSDYHSELNMSSLELGDSALYFCASSSGTGRNTIYFGEGSWLTVV.

This clonotype was counted between two and nine times. The rearrangement links TRBV6-5 to TRBJ2-6, with 8 bases matching TRBD1. Germline-derived CDR1 and CDR2 are MNHEY and SVGAGI. This CDR3 is built from 18 residues. Trimming at V came to 0 bases and at J to 2 bases, leaving 6 bases not matched to a gene. The CDR3 loop reads CASSYSRTGLTGANVLTF. The CDR3 coding sequence is TGTGCCAGCAGTTACTCGAGGACAGGGTTAACTGGGGCCAACGTCCTGACTTTC.

The sample holds many counts of this clonotype. The genes are TRBV28 and TRBJ2-3, with 12 bases identical to TRBD2. With V trimmed by 5 bases and J by 4 bases, 7 bases remained unmatched. The CDR3 contains 16 residues. Germline V gene data show CDR1 as MDHEN and CDR2 as SYDVKM. CDR3 nucleotide sequence: TGTGCCAGCAGTCAACTGACTAGCGGGAGTCCAGATACGCAGTATTTT. Its translation: CASSQLTSGSPDTQYF. Combining the CDR3 with reference TRBV28 and TRBJ2-3 gives the whole variable domain DVKVTQSSRYLVKRTGEKVFLECVQDMDHENMFWYRQDPGLGLRLIYFSYDVKMKEKGDIPEGYSVSREKKERFSLILESASTNQTSMYLCASSQLTSGSPDTQYFGPGTRLTVL.

In its sample, this clonotype was seen a few times. V is TRBV21-1 and J is TRBJ1-1. TRBV21-1 is a recognized pseudogene. This CDR3 is 13 amino acids long. The CDR3 protein is CASSKGCETEAFF. The CDR3 coding sequence is TGTGCCAGCAGCAAAGGGTGTGAGACTGAAGCTTTCTTT.

This clonotype was counted only a few times. J is TRBJ2-1 and V is TRBV20-1; TRBD1 or TRBD2 may be the D gene (5 bases each). The CDR3 is made up of 16 amino acids. V lost 4 bases and J lost 1, with 17 bases in between. Germline CDR1 reads DFQATT; CDR2 reads SNEGSKA (reference sequence). CDR3 sequence reads: CSAKTNIRVSYNEQFF. The CDR3 DNA reads as TGCAGTGCTAAGACTAACATCAGGGTTTCCTACAATGAGCAGTTCTTC.

A few counts support this clonotype. The CDR3 loop is CASSSFRERPGETQYF. The CDR3, as DNA: TGTGCCAGCAGTTCGTTTAGAGAACGTCCCGGCGAGACCCAGTACTTC. The chain carries TRBV12-3 or TRBV12-4 and TRBJ2-5; D gene ambiguous. CDR3 length: 16 amino acids. Trimming took 4 bases from V and 5 from J, leaving 20 bases between them.

The CDR3 DNA follows: TGCAGTGCTAGAGTCGGGCTAGCGGGAGTACATAGCGGGCAGTTCTTC. This translates into CSARVGLAGVHSGQFF. The chain is built from TRBV20-1 and TRBJ2-1; 10 bases match TRBD2. Germline trimming cut 1 base from V and 12 bases from J; bases unmatched to any gene: 15. The germline CDR1 and CDR2 sequences are DFQATT and SNEGSKA (reference sequence). This CDR3 is built from 16 residues.

This clonotype appeared a few times. The chain carries TRBV6-1 and TRBJ2-7; no reliable D call. The CDR3 sequence is 14 residues long. CDR1 is MNHNS, CDR2 SASEGT, per germline. The germline V and J ends were trimmed by 10 bases and 4 bases, with 20 bases remaining between them. CDR3 sequence reads: CAISLRAPLYEQYF. The CDR3 DNA is TGTGCCATCTCTTTACGGGCCCCCCTTTACGAGCAGTACTTC.

For the CDR3, the DNA is TGTGCCAGCACCGACTACCAAGAGACCCAGTACTTC. Amino acids: CASTDYQETQYF. The chain is built from TRBV2 and TRBJ2-5; no firm D call. The CDR3 length is 12 residues. Trimming pared 7 bases from V and 0 bases from J, leaving 6 bases between. Germline assignment: CDR1 SNHLY and CDR2 FYNNEI.

The chain carries TRBV20-1 and TRBJ2-3; 8 bases fit TRBD2. V lost 0 bases to trimming and J lost 4 bases; unmatched junction nucleotides: 6. The CDR3 loop spans 15 amino acids. CDR1 DFQATT and CDR2 SNEGSKA come from the germline V gene (reference sequence). In DNA form, the CDR3 reads TGCAGTGCTAGAGAGGGCGGGAGGAGGGCAGATACGCAGTATTTT. Translated: CSAREGGRRADTQYF.

This clonotype appeared many times. The rearrangement links TRBV28 to TRBJ2-1, with D tentatively TRBD2 (6 bases). Germline assignment: CDR1 MDHEN and CDR2 SYDVKM. V was shortened by 7 bases and J by 2 bases, with 12 bases between the two germline ends. The CDR3 has 14 amino acids. CDR3 loop: CASTGRPTYNEQFF. In DNA form, the CDR3 reads TGTGCCAGCACAGGGAGGCCCACCTACAATGAGCAGTTCTTC.

This clonotype was counted at least ten times. The chain links TRBV29-1 to TRBJ2-3; no reliable D call. The CDR3 length is 12 residues. V was trimmed by 2 bases and J by 4 bases, leaving 7 bases between them. CDR1 and CDR2 from the germline V gene are SQVTM and ANQGSEA. CDR3 sequence (DNA): TGCAGCGTTGAAAGGTATCCAGATACGCAGTATTTT. Amino acids: CSVERYPDTQYF.